This passage covers 9 T cell receptor beta chains from one sample sequenced in a study of neurological immune-mediated disorders. TCRdb re-derived calls from the 5' RACE reads in MiXCR, one entry per CDR3 protein. The repertoire has over 65,000 distinct CDR3 sequences, about 9.4% of them found once; the top ten carry 1.5% to 2%. Sequenced: PBMCs. These receptors originate from a man aged 50 to 60 in good health.

In its sample, this clonotype was seen many times. This chain joins TRBV5-1 and TRBJ2-3; perhaps TRBD2 as D (6 bases). Germline loops: CDR1 SGHRS, CDR2 YFSETQ. The V gene lost 0 bases and the J gene lost 2 bases, with 19 bases spanning the gap. The CDR3 has 18 amino acids. The CDR3 loop reads CASSLDTRVGGDTDTQYF. The CDR3 bases are TGCGCCAGCAGCTTGGATACAAGGGTGGGGGGTGACACAGATACGCAGTATTTT.

This clonotype was seen many times. The chain joins TRBV3-1 to TRBJ2-1, with a possible D match to TRBD2 (7 bases). CDR1 and CDR2 from the germline V gene are LGHDT and YNNKEL (reference sequence). Trimming shortened V by 0 bases and J by 6 bases, and 15 bases separated the two germline ends. The CDR3 sequence is 16 residues long. This CDR3 reads CASSQDKGGLLNEQFF. Written as DNA, the CDR3 is TGTGCCAGCAGCCAAGACAAGGGGGGGTTACTCAATGAGCAGTTCTTC.

The V gene is TRBV20-1, the J gene TRBJ1-1; D gene unclear. The CDR3 loop spans 16 amino acids. The ends were cut back, 0 bases at V and 0 bases at J, with 14 bases in the middle. Germline CDR1 DFQATT, CDR2 SNEGSKA (reference sequence). CDR3 amino acids: CSARDPDGKMNTEAFF. CDR3 DNA sequence: TGCAGTGCTAGAGATCCCGACGGTAAAATGAACACTGAAGCTTTCTTT.

CDR3: CASSPGTSGQETQYF. CDR3 DNA sequence: TGTGCCAGCAGCCCCGGGACTAGCGGTCAAGAGACCCAGTACTTC. This sequence joins TRBV11-3 and TRBJ2-5; 11 nucleotides match TRBD2. The CDR3 spans 15 residues. From germline, CDR1 is SGHNT and CDR2 YENEEA. The V segment lost 5 bases and the J segment 2 bases; nucleotides outside the gene matches: 4.

Worth noting for this clonotype: This could be a read error, since a much larger clone is one nucleotide away. The rearrangement joins TRBV25-1 to TRBJ1-3; a weak D match, TRBD1 (6 bases). The CDR3 has 14 residues. CDR1 and CDR2 (germline): MGHDK, SYGVNS. The V gene lost 1 base and the J gene lost 3 bases, with 7 bases spanning the gap. Here the CDR3 DNA reads TGTGCCAGCAGTGAATCAGGGGATGGAAACACCATATATTTT. Its protein product is CASSESGDGNTIYF.

This clonotype has only a few counts. The chain employs TRBV11-1 and TRBJ2-1, with 14 bases lining up with TRBD2. J gave up 9 bases and V 5 bases, and 9 bases lay outside the gene matches. Looked up from germline, CDR1 is SGHAT and CDR2 is FQDESV (reference sequence). The CDR3 loop spans 16 amino acids. The CDR3 nucleotides are TGTGCCAGCAGCCCCCGACTAGCGGGAGGGATAAGTGAGCAGTTCTTC. Protein sequence: CASSPRLAGGISEQFF.

This clonotype came up many times. V gene TRBV7-2 combines with J gene TRBJ2-7; D gene ambiguous. CDR3 length: 14 residues. In germline, CDR1 is SGHTA, CDR2 FQGNSA. V was cut by 2 bases and J by 0 bases, with 8 bases left in between. In nucleotides, the CDR3 is TGTGCCAGCAGCTTATTCCCAGCCTCCTACGAGCAGTACTTC. Its protein is CASSLFPASYEQYF.

The rearrangement links TRBV20-1 to TRBJ1-2; TRBD1 aligns across 8 bases. Trimming took 2 bases from V and 0 from J; bases not matched to a gene: 8. Germline V gene lookup returns CDR1 DFQATT and CDR2 SNEGSKA (reference sequence). CDR3 length: 16 residues. The CDR3 reads CSARPKDRAPNYGYTF. CDR3 sequence (DNA): TGCAGTGCTAGACCCAAGGACAGGGCGCCTAACTATGGCTACACCTTC.

V gene TRBV7-8 combines with J gene TRBJ2-3; possibly TRBD2 for D (6 bases). The CDR3 length is 15 residues. Germline V lookup: CDR1 SGHVS, CDR2 FQNEAQ. V lost 5 bases to trimming and J lost 2 bases, with 14 bases between them. CDR3: CASSPKRVNTDTQYF. CDR3 coding DNA: TGTGCCAGCAGCCCAAAGCGGGTAAACACAGATACGCAGTATTTT.